The T cell receptor (beta chain) under discussion was sequenced for a study of coeliac disease (dated by TCRdb to the early 2020s). At the level of the whole study: Each coeliac patient fell into one of three classes: newly diagnosed active disease, refractory coeliac disease type I, or disease kept under control by a gluten-free diet. Refractory coeliac disease type I meant no response to a gluten-free diet for more than 12 months, together with immunophenotypically normal intraepithelial cells. High-resolution HLA typing was unavailable, so biased TRBV7-2 usage was queried as a proof of principle. Small intestinal lymphocyte fractions from coeliac and non-coeliac patients were analysed in the study using next-generation sequencing of rearranged TRB and TRG CDR3 regions. The study was aimed at characterising TR repertoires of small intestinal T cells in active, refractory type I and gluten-free-diet-treated coeliac disease. Of the approximately 30 patients in the full study, around 22 had coeliac disease confirmed by serology and 8 were controls with non-small intestinal disorders. TRB sequencing was successfully performed on samples from some 27 subjects, among which under 25 paired bulk unsorted intraepithelial and lamina propria cell samples were included. Points the paper makes about the study in general: The authors judged the approach to be unsuitable for unbiased detection of gliadin-specific T cells, because gliadin-specific T cells are scarce and rarely shared between patients. High-purity fractions were not obtained when intraepithelial cells were separated from lamina propria cells, so cross-contamination between compartments was possible. Lower clonality than in controls was observed in the TRB and TRG repertoires of active coeliac intraepithelial and lamina propria samples, suggesting that diverse T cells were recruited. TRB repertoires were largely private; most amino acid sequences were unique to one sample, and V-gene usage did not differ significantly by disease group.

Libraries were made using the immunoSEQ multiplex PCR assay. The TR loci underwent multiplexed PCR amplification, with J gene segments targeted by reverse primers and V gene segments targeted by forward primers. The Illumina HiSeq System was used to sequence the amplified CDR3 regions. As for the authors' bioinformatics: Closely related reads were merged by a nearest-neighbour algorithm to remove PCR and sequencing errors and to collapse the data into unique sequences. Each repertoire was summarised by clonality and by T cell density, with T cell density defined as TR molecules per amount of genomic DNA input. CDR3 amino acid sequences present in at least 80% of unsorted samples were defined as public TRs, and these public TRs were then tested for differential abundance between coeliac and control samples. Differences in clonality and density between disease groups were tested by Kruskal-Wallis tests, followed by Dunn post-tests. TCRdb re-hosts the immuneACCESS table, in-frame sequences only. Its copies lack some clones; in the studies checked, an unresolved V gene accounts for under half of them, and the cause for the rest is not known. The D gene and trimming were derived from the DNA, and the V and J assignments and clone size from that table. In all, the sample holds about 3,700 clones, and around 70% of those were seen once. Together, the top ten hold roughly 8% of the sample.

The germline V gene encodes CDR1 SGHRS and CDR2 YFSETQ. Measured from the cysteine to the phenylalanine, the CDR3 is 13 residues long. Of the read, only the CDR3 DNA is kept; its 39 bases are in frame from base 1. In regard to this clone: What this receptor recognizes is not known. Compared with germline, one end of the junction differs, possibly owing to a read error.

Cells were frozen in liquid nitrogen in DMSO/FBS as aliquots of about 500,000 cells, with a single aliquot from each fraction going to sequencing. All 30 or so patients in the study underwent endoscopy and small intestinal biopsy. Intraepithelial cells were released by stirring biopsies for one hour at 37°C in RPMI containing EGTA, MgCl2 and 1% FBS. Genomic DNA was extracted from frozen unsorted cell fractions with the Qiagen DNeasy blood extraction kit. This sequence was found in a man under 40 with celiac disease. Material: intraepithelial lymphocytes from the gut. The cell subset or site label, as the study defines it: intraepithelial cell (IEC) fraction of small intestinal biopsy. Here the chain combines TRBV5-1 and TRBJ1-1, with an unclear D gene assignment. The base sequence is TGCGCCAGCAGCTTGGGAACGAACACTAAAGCTTTCTTT. Its translation reads: CASSLGTNTKAFF.